The TCR beta chain under discussion was sequenced for a study of blood T cells in healthy people across ages. Study-wide findings and caveats: The unsorted PBMCs prevented any conclusive comparison of naive versus antigen-experienced cells. Per-million-T-cell TCR beta diversity fell roughly linearly with age.

With regard to this clonotype: The antigen remains unidentified.

Alongside a J-beta primer mix, a sample-barcoded 5' primer served in a second PCR lasting 7 to 11 cycles. TCRdb fed the 5' RACE reads into MiXCR, producing one record per CDR3 protein. The sample has about 400,000 distinct CDR3 sequences, roughly half seen once; the top ten hold 51%. With 2 bases removed from V and 3 bases from J, the gap between germline ends came to 3 bases. The germline V gene encodes CDR1 LGHNA and CDR2 YNFKEQ. The CDR3 runs to 12 residues. Healthy Russian Caucasian donors spanned ages 6 to 90 years. Isolation per sample recovered at least 7 million PBMCs. This receptor was identified in a man aged 55-75 years in good health. The chain is built from TRBV4-2 and TRBJ2-3; D is unclear. The sample taken for sequencing was blood. The CDR3 sequence is CASSQPTDTQYF. The CDR3 DNA reads as TGTGCCAGCAGCCAACCAACAGATACGCAGTATTTT.